Included here is one T cell receptor beta chain sequence, with context. Its antigen is as yet unknown. Trimming stripped 4 bases from V and 2 bases from J, with 11 bases between. The CDR3 is 14 residues long. Germline values: CDR1 SGHTA, CDR2 FQGNSA. This sample was taken from a study of post-analysis software for immune sequencing data. Study results and limitations: About five TRBV segments appeared more often in patients than in controls, and TRBV5-6, TRBV5-1 and TRBV20-1 were among these.

Each TCR beta cDNA library carried unique molecular identifiers. Using its own MiXCR run on the PCR reads, TCRdb lists one record per CDR3 protein. The repertoire includes around 440,000 distinct CDR3 sequences, around 40% of them detected once, and around 10% sits in the top ten. The TCR comes from a girl aged 10 to 17 with multiple sclerosis. Material: blood. This chain joins TRBV7-2 and TRBJ1-2, with a weak D call TRBD1 (5 bases). The CDR3 bases are TGTGCCAGCAGCTCCGACGGGGGGAACTATGGCTACACCTTC. Amino acid sequence: CASSSDGGNYGYTF.